What follows is one T cell receptor (beta chain) and its context. The antigen it binds to is not known. No base quality information exists; no much larger clone differs at one position. The entry originates in a study of cytomegalovirus exposure and HLA in healthy donors (TCRdb year 2017). Broadly, across the study: An earlier analysis of roughly 500 of the donors reported around 280 Gb of sequence data and 117 million unique TCR beta sequences obtained from about 180 million T cells. On average, roughly 200,000 unique TCR beta nucleotide sequences were sequenced per donor among several hundred genotyped donors of the cohort, with roughly 18% of those sequences being non-productive. The study aimed to test whether signatures of past pathogen exposure could be identified by cataloging public T cell receptors. Among the approximately 400 genotyped donors, roughly 80% belonged to the genetic ancestry cluster associated with self-reported Caucasian donors. The number of donors typed differed by locus, with 629-630 for A, B, C, DRB1 and DQB1, 522 for DQA1, approximately 570 for DPA1, and some 470 for DPB1. Rather than using new phenotypic data, the later analysis identified candidate immune exposures from TCR beta sequences and from how often those sequences occurred across donors. Approximately 300 gigabases of sequencing data and roughly 80 million unique TCR sequences made up an early release that covered 500 to 700 HLA-typed donors. The T cell repertoires of 666 subjects were profiled by immunosequencing and related to cytomegalovirus serostatus. A separate validation cohort of over a hundred different subjects was used in addition to the 666-subject first cohort. In an earlier analysis of a few hundred of the donors, high-throughput TCR beta sequencing was used to judge whether each TCR beta V gene segment behaved as functional or pseudogenic. A later genetic analysis used genome-wide SNP genotypes for about three fifths of the 666 donors, treating that subset as a discovery cohort. Every repertoire in the discovery cohort had been generated on one and the same sequencing platform. In a later analysis, previously published TCR beta repertoires from 600 to 850 donors were re-analyzed and high-resolution HLA genotyping was added so that TCR occurrence patterns could be studied. Several DR-DQ haplotypes were handled as single units for association and clustering because linkage in the cohort was strong. Alongside the repertoire data, information on donor age, sex, ethnicity and CMV serostatus was compiled. High-throughput TCR immunosequencing, statistical association of individual TCRs with disease status, and machine learning were combined to predict cytomegalovirus infection status. HLA typing included class I and class II loci at four-digit resolution. The full study reports these points: In a later analysis, HLA-associated TCR beta chains were found to be more clonally expanded and to have lower generation probabilities than equally common non-associated chains. CMV serostatus was the only immune exposure information available for the cohort. Specific HLA alleles were associated with 15,000 to 20,000 TCR beta sequences at a false discovery rate of 0.05 in a later analysis. According to the authors, the approach could potentially be generalized to other disease states and immunological phenotypes. Some IMGT-functional V segments, including TRBV6-2 and TRBV6-3, could not be distinguished by the 87-base-pair reads and were therefore excluded. Correlated functional status among segregating V segments might be attributable to linkage disequilibrium, but an unknown experimental factor could not be ruled out. The study listed 150 to 200 TCR beta chains as associated with cytomegalovirus. In vitro tests confirmed that three of the cytomegalovirus-associated TCR beta chains recognize cytomegalovirus antigens. Because HLA typing was missing for some donors at each locus, association tests included only the typed subset. While some public TCRs were present in many individuals, most TCR sequences turned up only very rarely across donors. Broadly in line with IMGT annotations, most TCR beta V segments showed up in productive rearrangements about 87% or about 30% of the time in an earlier analysis of 587 of the donors. Several of the top co-occurrence clusters appeared to be linked to parvovirus B19, influenza, CMV and Epstein-Barr virus, according to a later analysis. According to a later genetic analysis, donors in an Asian-associated ancestry cluster had fewer N-insertions in productive TCRs than the approximately 690-donor mean. Because counts were too low, around 18 rarely observed V segments, including chromosome 9 orphons, were left out of the earlier analysis of roughly 600 of the donors. This cohort had only TCR beta chains sequenced, and the lack of alpha or paired-chain data limited which features could be detected. A further reported finding was that TCR beta sequences accurately predicted the HLA-A and HLA-B alleles for most subjects in the first cohort. A later genetic analysis associated a missense DCLRE1C variant with V-gene and J-gene trimming of TCR beta chains, and an independent cohort replicated the association. Strong co-occurrence of HLA alleles, especially DR and DQ, made assigning TCR associations to individual alleles difficult. In a later analysis, TCR association rates were found to vary across HLA loci, with the most associated TCRs seen for DRB1 alleles and the fewest for HLA-C alleles. Cytomegalovirus status was reported to be diagnosed by the classifier with high specificity and sensitivity in both the original and validation cohorts. A cluster of highly shared sequence variants was judged likely to be a technical artifact of the sequencing pipeline. Most CMV-associated TCR beta chains appeared to be HLA-restricted in a later analysis, and the HLA associations seemed to be driven largely by CMV exposure. Roughly uniform sequencing depth across donors was assumed in presence/absence analyses, although this assumption may not hold.

The cohort consisted of 600 to 750 healthy bone marrow donors. All cohort members were sampled while nominally healthy, although unrecorded immune exposures were likely present. The donor tested CMV seropositive and was one of the 289 seropositive cohort members. A peripheral blood sample was provided by each donor, and peripheral blood mononuclear cells were used for TCR beta sequencing. Genomic DNA extraction from the blood cell samples was performed with the Qiagen DNeasy Blood Extraction Kit. Library method: the immunoSEQ multiplex PCR assay. For the multiplex PCR, a mixture combining 60 forward primers for TCR Vbeta segments and 13 reverse primers for TCR Jbeta segments was used. Amplification of the CDR3 region of rearranged TCR beta genes was performed with a multiplex PCR assay on genomic DNA. On the Illumina HiSeq System, the amplified TCR beta libraries were sequenced as 87-base-pair reads. Regarding the original processing steps: Across the 600 to 700 repertoires, a later analysis counted roughly 77 million unique TCR beta chains, approximately 10 million of which were shared by at least two donors. To remove PCR and sequencing errors, raw reads were error-corrected and collapsed into unique sequences using a nearest-neighbor algorithm that merged closely related sequences. To assign V, D and J gene segments, CDR3 sequences were aligned to IMGT reference sequences. For a sequence to be retained, at least a six-nucleotide match to both a V gene segment and a J gene segment was required. A rearrangement counted as productive if the CDR3 had no stop codons and remained in frame with V and J, and every other rearrangement counted as non-productive. CDR3 was defined by IMGT convention, running from the second conserved V-encoded cysteine to the conserved J-encoded phenylalanine. Sequences without an unambiguous match to a single V gene segment were excluded from the earlier analysis of several hundred of the donors. In an earlier analysis of roughly 600 of the donors, a V segment was called functional when productive rearrangements were above 56.7%, and segregating when the standard deviation between donors exceeded 5%. A statistical classification framework was developed to diagnose cytomegalovirus status using the catalog of TCR beta chain sequences. V and J gene assignment, in a later analysis, came from comparing TCR nucleotide sequences with IMGT/GENE-DB human TR gene sequences. Using the TCRdist pipeline, a later analysis assigned CDR3 sequences along with most-parsimonious VDJ recombination scenarios. In a later analysis, every TCR beta chain was defined by the combination of its CDR3 amino acid sequence and its V-gene family, and reads without a unique V-gene family were dropped. To address suspected cross-contamination and a sequencing artifact, a later analysis removed 592 highly shared, low-generation-probability nucleotide sequences. In a later analysis, a clonal expansion index for each public chain was calculated from normalized within-repertoire ranks of inferred template counts. Generation probabilities in a later analysis came from a VDJ recombination model fitted to out-of-frame rearrangements, and those results were checked against IGoR. In a later analysis, hypergeometric tests were used to score TCR-TCR, TCR-HLA and TCR-CMV co-occurrence, with a repertoire-size bias correction applied to TCR pairs. False discovery rates were estimated in a later analysis by permuting HLA or CMV assignments 20 times. A later analysis grouped co-occurring TCRs with DBSCAN, adding TCRdist sequence similarity when clustering within HLA-allele-positive subsets. Repertoires with fewer than 30,000 or more than 120,000 public chains, plus five repertoires with anomalous nucleotide sharing, were excluded from co-occurrence clustering. TCRdb carries this immuneACCESS record with in-frame sequences only. Its versions omit some clonotypes, under half of them owing to an unresolved V gene in the studies checked, with the rest unexplained. V, J and clone size are taken as reported in that table, and D and trimming were inferred from the DNA itself. Recorded for this sample are around 160,000 clones; 70% to 80% of them occurred a single time. The ten largest clones capture more than 2% of the sample.

Including the terminal cysteine and phenylalanine, the CDR3 comprises 15 residues. Only CDR3 DNA is held: 45 bases, read in frame from base 1. Cut back by 8 bases and 2 bases, the V and J ends lie 15 bases apart. The germline V gene (reference sequence) sets CDR1 to MNHEY and CDR2 to SMNVEV. The TCR sequence derives from a man in his fifties or sixties in good health and CMV-seropositive. Sequenced: PBMCs. The sequence links TRBV27 to TRBJ1-4; TRBD1 could be the D gene, as 5 bases match. The sequence in DNA is TGTGCCAGCCTCAGGGAACCCAGCACTAATGAAAAACTGTTTTTT. This gives the protein CASLREPSTNEKLFF.